The sequence of this TCR beta chain was determined in a study of spatial heterogeneity in lung cancer. Study results and caveats: Ubiquitous and regional expanded TCR counts correlated with ubiquitous and regional nonsynonymous mutations, respectively. It was found that expanded intratumoral alpha and beta TCR counts tracked tumor mutation counts.

Time point defined: sample taken at primary tumor resection. Samples came from roughly 75 TRACERx patients with untreated early-stage lung cancer. Whole RNA came from tumor, nontumor lung or frozen PBMC and was sequenced without being sorted. This clonotype came up a few times. Its antigen remains unidentified. All TCR cDNA molecules were individually tagged with a unique molecular identifier. TCRdb re-called the 5' RACE reads with MiXCR, one entry per CDR3 protein. The table lists approximately 12,000 distinct CDR3 sequences, about 12% of them singletons. Sequenced material: lung tumor tissue, taken at surgery. The origin of this receptor is a female donor with early-stage non-small cell lung cancer.

The CDR3 DNA sequence: TGTGCCAGCAGCCTCACGTCCGGGCAGGGGGCGAGTGAGCAGTACTTC. Amino acid sequence: CASSLTSGQGASEQYF. This chain joins TRBV7-2 and TRBJ2-7; 8 nucleotides match TRBD1. The CDR3 totals 16 residues. Germline assignment: CDR1 SGHTA and CDR2 FQGNSA. The trim removed 5 bases at V and 7 bases at J, leaving 16 bases unmatched.